This T cell receptor (beta chain) was sequenced in a study of OX40 agonist ivuxolimab in advanced cancers. Overall study: A history of anti-PD-1, anti-PD-L1 or anti-CTLA-4 therapy was acceptable, and about 40% had some. Partial responses were seen in three patients, one with hepatocellular carcinoma and two with cutaneous melanoma.

CDR1 is MDHEN and CDR2 is SYDVKM in the germline V gene. V shed 5 bases, J shed 0 bases, and the junction held 13 bases outside the gene matches. This CDR3 spans 19 amino acids. Data came from immunoSEQ multiplex PCR; TCRdb stores just in-frame clones and leaves some out. The top ten hold approximately 11% of the sample, which has approximately 63,000 clones, about four fifths seen once. The chain carries TRBV28 and TRBJ2-2; 9 bases are shared with TRBD2. Sample: CD4+ or CD8+ T cells sorted from blood, taken in a trial of the OX40 agonist ivuxolimab. The sequence came from an adult with an advanced solid tumor such as melanoma, head and neck, liver or kidney cancer. The CDR3 DNA reads as TGTGCCAGCAGTGCTCGGCAGGTGCTAGCGGGGACGAACACCGGGGAGCTGTTTTTT. Translated: CASSARQVLAGTNTGELFF.